A single sample is the source of the 29 T cell receptor beta chains below, sequenced in a study of blood T cell repertoires in COVID-19. The assay was immunoSEQ multiplex PCR, and TCRdb's table has in-frame clones only and misses some. The profile shows a few hundred thousand clones, 87% of them singletons. The sequencing sample was made of PBMCs or T cells enriched from blood (not recorded which). These receptors were obtained from a woman aged 18-29 years who had recovered from COVID-19.

The J gene is TRBJ2-1, the V gene TRBV9; 12 positions agree with TRBD2. V was pared by 5 bases and J by 8 bases, with 5 bases of the junction left unmatched. CDR1 and CDR2 from the germline V gene are SGDLS and YYNGEE. The CDR3 spans 14 residues. This CDR3 reads CASSVTSGSYEQFF. Here the CDR3 DNA reads TGTGCCAGCAGTGTGACTAGCGGGAGTTATGAGCAGTTCTTC.

This chain connects TRBV7-9 to TRBJ2-2; TRBD2 aligns across 7 bases. V lost 4 bases, J lost 4 bases, and 6 bases stayed unmatched. Germline CDR1 reads SEHNR; CDR2 reads FQNEAQ (reference sequence). This CDR3 comprises 15 residues. The CDR3 is CASSSPPGGTGELFF. DNA for the CDR3: TGTGCCAGCAGCTCCCCACCGGGGGGCACCGGGGAGCTGTTTTTT.

The chain joins TRBV12-3 or TRBV12-4 to TRBJ2-2; D uncertain. The length of the CDR3 is 12 residues. V lost 5 bases to trimming and J lost 3 bases, with 4 bases between them. The CDR3 DNA is TGTGCCAGCAGTCCGGACACCGGGGAGCTGTTTTTT. This codes for CASSPDTGELFF.

This chain links TRBV9 with TRBJ1-1; 10 nucleotides agree with TRBD1. This CDR3 contains 15 residues. V lost 4 bases to trimming and J lost 4 bases; unmatched junction nucleotides: 7. The germline V gene encodes CDR1 SGDLS and CDR2 YYNGEE. For the CDR3, the DNA is TGTGCCAGCAGCAGGCGGACAGGGGGAGGCACTGAAGCTTTCTTT. Translated, it gives CASSRRTGGGTEAFF.

This chain connects TRBV19 to TRBJ1-4; TRBD1 matches 9 bases. The CDR3 has 15 residues. Germline values: CDR1 LNHDA, CDR2 SQIVND (reference sequence). The ends lost 3 bases at V and 8 bases at J; junction bases unmatched: 7. CDR3 sequence: CASSMMWDRVEKLFF. DNA of the CDR3: TGTGCCAGTAGTATGATGTGGGACAGGGTAGAAAAACTGTTTTTT.

The V call is TRBV6-6, the J call TRBJ1-1; TRBD1 matches at 8 bases. V dropped 6 bases and J dropped 0; count of bases not matched to a gene: 6. Germline-derived CDR1 and CDR2 are MNHNY and SVGAGI (reference sequence). The CDR3 has 15 amino acids. The CDR3 spells CASRDRVGVNTEAFF. The CDR3 region has the DNA TGTGCCAGCAGGGACAGGGTTGGGGTGAACACTGAAGCTTTCTTT.

This chain uses TRBV5-5 with TRBJ1-1; the D gene is possibly TRBD1 (5 bases). CDR1 is SGHKS, CDR2 YYEKEE, per germline (reference sequence). The CDR3 totals 17 residues. The V and J ends lost 4 bases and 8 bases respectively, with 27 bases between them. The CDR3 DNA reads as TGTGCCAGCAGCCCGGCCCTCAGGGCACCCGGCGACTCCGAAGCTTTCTTT. Encoded protein: CASSPALRAPGDSEAFF.

The V call is TRBV5-4, the J call TRBJ2-2; 10 bases agree with TRBD2. The junction had 6 bases not matched to a gene; V was cut back by 2 bases and J by 5 bases. Germline assignment: CDR1 SGHNT and CDR2 YYREEE (reference sequence). The CDR3 covers 16 residues. The DNA of the CDR3 is TGTGCCAGCAGCTTCAGCGGGGGGGCGTGGACCGGGGAGCTGTTTTTT. Its protein product is CASSFSGGAWTGELFF.

The genes are TRBV7-8 and TRBJ2-3, with D maybe TRBD2 (6 bases). The CDR3 is 15 residues long. Looked up from germline, CDR1 is SGHVS and CDR2 is FQNEAQ. V gave up 2 bases and J gave up 2 bases, with 11 bases separating them. The CDR3 region has the DNA TGTGCCAGCAGCTTAAGTGCGGGAAACACAGATACGCAGTATTTT. The encoded protein is CASSLSAGNTDTQYF.

The table lists this clone with a count of one. The chain has TRBV4-1 and TRBJ1-2, with TRBD1 matching over 9 bases. CDR3 length equals 15 residues. In germline, CDR1 is MGHRA, CDR2 YSYEKL. V dropped 4 bases and J dropped 4; count of bases not matched to a gene: 7. The CDR3 DNA is TGCGCCAGCAGCCTAGGACAGGGGATTAGCTATGGCTACACCTTC. This codes for CASSLGQGISYGYTF.

The CDR3 sequence is CASSSNRGQGGRGYTF. The CDR3 nucleotides are TGTGCCAGCAGCTCGAACAGGGGACAGGGGGGACGAGGCTACACCTTC. The chain has TRBV5-6 and TRBJ1-2; 11 nucleotides match TRBD1. This CDR3 is built from 16 residues. CDR1 SGHDT and CDR2 YYEEEE come from the germline V gene. The trim removed 3 bases at V and 8 bases at J, leaving 12 bases unmatched.

V and J are TRBV7-2 and TRBJ2-7; 12 bases fit TRBD1. The V gene end was trimmed by 2 bases and the J gene end by 6 bases; junction bases not matched to a gene: 11. Looked up from germline, CDR1 is SGHTA and CDR2 is FQGNSA. CDR3 length equals 17 residues. The CDR3 bases are TGTGCCAGCAGCTTATTTTGGGGCGGGACAGGGGGCTCCGAGCAGTACTTC. Translating it yields CASSLFWGGTGGSEQYF.

The genes are TRBV7-9 and TRBJ2-1; D is undetermined. Deletions cut 1 base from V and 6 bases from J, with 7 bases between. The germline V gene encodes CDR1 SEHNR and CDR2 FQNEAQ (reference sequence). The CDR3 contains 13 residues. The CDR3 DNA reads as TGTGCCAGCAGCTTAGTGGCCCCCAATGAGCAGTTCTTC. This gives the protein CASSLVAPNEQFF.

V is TRBV28 and J is TRBJ2-7, with D possibly being TRBD1 (5 bases). The CDR3 length is 17 residues. Germline V gene data show CDR1 as MDHEN and CDR2 as SYDVKM. V was shortened by 6 bases and J by 4 bases, with 25 bases between the two germline ends. The CDR3 is CASSLDSTVRGSYEQYF. Written as DNA, the CDR3 is TGTGCCAGCAGCCTCGATTCGACAGTTAGGGGATCATACGAGCAGTACTTC. Filled out from reference TRBV28 and TRBJ2-7, the complete variable domain reads DVKVTQSSRYLVKRTGEKVFLECVQDMDHENMFWYRQDPGLGLRLIYFSYDVKMKEKGDIPEGYSVSREKKERFSLILESASTNQTSMYLCASSLDSTVRGSYEQYFGPGTRLTVT.

The CDR3 DNA is TGTGCCAGCAGTTTATCAAACAGGGGGAGAAAACTGTTTTTT. It yields the protein CASSLSNRGRKLFF. The chain uses TRBV27 and TRBJ1-4; 8 nucleotides match TRBD1. The V gene's germline CDR1 is MNHEY and CDR2 SMNVEV (reference sequence). After removal of 0 bases from V and 10 bases from J, the junction contained 4 bases not matched to a gene. The CDR3 sequence is 14 residues long.

The chain carries TRBV2 and TRBJ2-2; 7 bases fit TRBD1. The CDR3 has 19 amino acids. The V gene's germline CDR1 is SNHLY and CDR2 FYNNEI. V was clipped by 5 bases and J by 3 bases; unmatched bases: 18. The CDR3 bases are TGTGCCAGCAGTAAAAGGAGACCAGGGGGTAGTATGGACACCGGGGAGCTGTTTTTT. Protein: CASSKRRPGGSMDTGELFF.

J is TRBJ1-2 and V is TRBV10-3, with 7 nucleotides matching TRBD1. The CDR3 has 13 residues. V trimming: 3 bases; J trimming: 13 bases; junction bases outside the gene matches: 11. Germline-derived CDR1 and CDR2 are ENHRY and SYGVKD. The CDR3 DNA follows: TGTGCCATCAGTGAAAACACAGGGGATTGGATCACCTTC. It is translated as CAISENTGDWITF.

The V gene is TRBV5-1, the J gene TRBJ2-1, with D possibly being TRBD2 (5 bases). Germline V gene lookup returns CDR1 SGHRS and CDR2 YFSETQ. The CDR3 is 17 amino acids. The V gene lost 6 bases and the J gene lost 0 bases, with 19 bases spanning the gap. The CDR3 nucleotides are TGCGCCAGCAAGGACTTTAAGGCAGGATCCTCCTACAATGAGCAGTTCTTC. Its translation is CASKDFKAGSSYNEQFF. The complete variable domain, with remaining parts taken from reference TRBV5-1 and TRBJ2-1, reads KAGVTQTPRYLIKTRGQQVTLSCSPISGHRSVSWYQQTPGQGLQFLFEYFSETQRNKGNFPGRFSGRQFSNSRSEMNVSTLELGDSALYLCASKDFKAGSSYNEQFFGPGTRLTVL.

The genes are TRBV19 and TRBJ2-1, with D perhaps TRBD2 (6 bases). The ends were cut back, 5 bases at V and 6 bases at J, with 14 bases in the middle. This CDR3 spans 14 amino acids. Germline assignment: CDR1 LNHDA and CDR2 SQIVND (reference sequence). In DNA form, the CDR3 reads TGTGCCAGTAGTCTCAAGACTAGACGCAATGAGCAGTTCTTC. Translating gives CASSLKTRRNEQFF.

This chain joins TRBV9 and TRBJ2-3; 8 positions agree with TRBD2. Losses at the gene ends were 0 bases for V and 1 base for J; bases not matched to a gene: 7. Germline V gene sequence: CDR1 SGDLS, CDR2 YYNGEE. There are 17 residues in the CDR3. The CDR3 sequence: CASSVALAGRGTDTQYF. As DNA, the CDR3 is TGTGCCAGCAGCGTAGCTTTAGCGGGACGGGGCACAGATACGCAGTATTTT. The variable domain in full, completed from reference TRBV9 and TRBJ2-3, reads DSGVTQTPKHLITATGQRVTLRCSPRSGDLSVYWYQQSLDQGLQFLIQYYNGEERAKGNILERFSAQQFPDLHSELNLSSLELGDSALYFCASSVALAGRGTDTQYFGPGTRLTVL.

The V gene is TRBV27, the J gene TRBJ1-5; a possible D gene is TRBD1 (5 bases). Per germline, CDR1 MNHEY and CDR2 SMNVEV (reference sequence). CDR3 length: 15 amino acids. The V end lost 5 bases, the J end lost 2 bases, and 13 bases lay between the germline ends. The CDR3 region has the DNA TGTGCCAGCAGTACGGTAGGGGTTGGCAATCAGCCCCAGCATTTT. Its protein is CASSTVGVGNQPQHF.

This chain connects TRBV19 to TRBJ2-5, with TRBD2 matching 11 bases. CDR3 size: 15 residues. Germline loops: CDR1 LNHDA, CDR2 SQIVND (reference sequence). J lost 4 bases, V lost 3 bases, and 4 bases had no gene match. The CDR3 region is CASSMLAGGLETQYF. CDR3 nucleotide sequence: TGTGCCAGTAGTATGTTAGCGGGGGGGCTAGAGACCCAGTACTTC.

This chain links TRBV6-5 with TRBJ1-5, with TRBD1 matching over 9 bases. The CDR3 totals 15 residues. After removal of 2 bases from V and 4 bases from J, the junction contained 3 bases not matched to a gene. CDR1 is MNHEY and CDR2 is SVGAGI in the germline V gene. In DNA, the CDR3 is TGTGCCAGCAGTTACGGGACAGGGTCAAATCAGCCCCAGCATTTT. Its translation: CASSYGTGSNQPQHF.

The rearrangement uses TRBV4-3 and TRBJ1-1; D not resolved. CDR1 and CDR2 (germline): LGHNA, YSLEER. V lost 0 bases, J lost 11 bases, and 13 bases lay in between. This CDR3 comprises 13 residues. DNA for the CDR3: TGCGCCAGCAGCCAAGAGGTCGGTCTTTTGGCTTTCTTT. Translation: CASSQEVGLLAFF.

V usage is TRBV3-1 (or the pseudogene TRBV3-2) and J usage is TRBJ2-1, with 13 nucleotides matching TRBD2. Germline CDR1 reads LGHDT; CDR2 reads YNNKEL (reference sequence). V was pared by 2 bases and J by 6 bases, with 7 bases of the junction left unmatched. This CDR3 is 17 amino acids long. CDR3 sequence reads: CASSQLLAGGPSNEQFF. CDR3 DNA: TGTGCCAGCAGCCAATTACTAGCGGGGGGGCCCTCCAATGAGCAGTTCTTC.

The chain has TRBV18 and TRBJ2-3, with 12 bases aligning to TRBD2. The ends lost 4 bases at V and 0 bases at J; junction bases unmatched: 8. Germline CDR1 reads KGHSH; CDR2 reads LQKENI. This CDR3 is 18 amino acids long. CDR3 in DNA: TGTGCCAGCTCACGCACCCCTAGCGGGGGGGATAGCACAGATACGCAGTATTTT. Its translation is CASSRTPSGGDSTDTQYF. Supplemented by reference TRBV18 and TRBJ2-3, the full variable domain reads NAGVMQNPRHLVRRRGQEARLRCSPMKGHSHVYWYRQLPEEGLKFMVYLQKENIIDESGMPKERFSAEFPKEGPSILRIQQVVRGDSAAYFCASSRTPSGGDSTDTQYFGPGTRLTVL.

The J gene is TRBJ1-2, the V gene TRBV7-2, with D perhaps TRBD1 (6 bases). Germline values: CDR1 SGHTA, CDR2 FQGNSA. Deletions cut 5 bases from V and 1 base from J, with 11 bases between. The CDR3 length is 14 residues. The CDR3 nucleotides read TGTGCCAGCAGCCCCCAAGGGGGTAACTATGGCTACACCTTC. Amino acid sequence: CASSPQGGNYGYTF.

This chain uses TRBV7-2 with TRBJ2-7; the match to TRBD2 covers 13 bases. V shed 5 bases, J shed 6 bases, and the junction held 10 bases outside the gene matches. The CDR3 consists of 16 residues. Germline V gene data show CDR1 as SGHTA and CDR2 as FQGNSA. CDR3 DNA: TGTGCCAGCAGCCAGCGTAGGACTAGCGGGAGCTCCGAGCAGTACTTC. It encodes CASSQRRTSGSSEQYF.

CDR3 loop: CASSEQGWGETQYF. In nucleotides, the CDR3 is TGCGCCAGCAGCGAACAGGGGTGGGGAGAGACCCAGTACTTC. J is TRBJ2-5 and V is TRBV5-1; TRBD1 aligns across 7 bases. The CDR3 is 14 amino acids. V lost 4 bases to trimming and J lost 4 bases; unmatched junction nucleotides: 7. Germline V gene data show CDR1 as SGHRS and CDR2 as YFSETQ.